These 13 T cell receptor beta chains originate from one sample sequenced in a study of identical twins. MiXCR was run by TCRdb on the 5' RACE reads, yielding one entry per CDR3 protein. The table lists around 1.7 million distinct CDR3 sequences, more than 30% of them singletons. Sequencing was carried out using cord blood. These receptors were obtained from a newborn girl in good health.

This clonotype was observed a handful of times. An end of the junction differs from the germline gene, which may be a read error. V is TRBV29-1 and J is TRBJ2-1; 7 nucleotides align to TRBD1. The CDR3 is 12 amino acids. CDR1 is SQVTM and CDR2 is ANQGSEA in the germline V gene. CDR3 region: CSVEEDRPGRFF. CDR3 in DNA: TGCAGCGTGGAAGAGGACAGGCCTGGGAGGTTCTTC.

The rearrangement links TRBV6-5 to TRBJ1-1; D gene unclear. Germline CDR1 is MNHEY and CDR2 is SVGAGI. CDR3 length equals 13 residues. Between the trimmed V and J ends, which lost 6 bases and 3 bases, there was a span of 11 bases. The CDR3 nucleotides read TGTGCCAGCAGCGTACAGAGGGACACTGAAGCTTTCTTT. As protein: CASSVQRDTEAFF.

This rearrangement joins TRBV7-2 to TRBJ2-7, with 8 bases matching TRBD2. J lost 1 base, V lost 2 bases, and 7 bases had no gene match. The CDR3 is 16 residues long. Germline CDR1 is SGHTA and CDR2 is FQGNSA. CDR3 bases: TGTGCCAGCAGCTTAATCTCTAGCGGGTTTTCCTACGAGCAGTACTTC. It codes for CASSLISSGFSYEQYF.

The V call is TRBV7-9, the J call TRBJ2-1; TRBD2 aligns across 10 bases. Germline V lookup: CDR1 SEHNR, CDR2 FQNEAQ (reference sequence). This CDR3 contains 16 residues. J lost 4 bases, V lost 1 base, and 4 bases had no gene match. CDR3: CASSLEREGRYNEQFF. CDR3 nucleotides: TGTGCCAGCAGCTTAGAGCGGGAGGGCCGGTACAATGAGCAGTTCTTC.

This chain uses TRBV7-9 with TRBJ2-7, with 10 bases matching TRBD2. Losses at the gene ends were 3 bases for V and 5 bases for J; bases not matched to a gene: 7. This CDR3 is built from 15 residues. CDR1 SEHNR and CDR2 FQNEAQ come from the germline V gene (reference sequence). The CDR3 loop is CASSFELAGSNEQYF. As DNA, the CDR3 is TGTGCCAGCAGCTTCGAACTAGCGGGATCTAACGAGCAGTACTTC.

The chain is built from TRBV6-1 and TRBJ2-7, with 9 nucleotides matching TRBD1. The germline V gene has CDR1 MNHNS and CDR2 SASEGT. The CDR3 covers 15 residues. V lost 8 bases, J lost 3 bases, and 11 bases stayed unmatched. CDR3: CASGPGQGFYYEQYF. The CDR3 coding sequence is TGTGCCAGCGGGCCGGGACAGGGTTTTTACTACGAGCAGTACTTC.

This clonotype was detected ten times or more. The chain combines TRBV6-1 with TRBJ1-2; TRBD1 aligns across 7 bases. This CDR3 contains 15 residues. Germline V gene sequence: CDR1 MNHNS, CDR2 SASEGT. V lost 5 bases, J lost 7 bases, and 13 bases stayed unmatched. The CDR3 DNA is TGTGCCAGCAGTCTGCGACAGGGAAGTATCGGTGGCTACACCTTC. Its protein is CASSLRQGSIGGYTF.

This clonotype was detected a few times. V and J are TRBV20-1 and TRBJ1-5, with D maybe TRBD1 (6 bases). The CDR3 has 13 amino acids. V dropped 5 bases and J dropped 2 bases, with 10 bases sitting between them. Germline CDR1 and CDR2: DFQATT and SNEGSKA (reference sequence). The CDR3 loop reads CSAGRGGNQPQHF. In DNA form, the CDR3 reads TGCAGTGCTGGGAGGGGGGGCAATCAGCCCCAGCATTTT.

Only a few counts were recorded for this clonotype. The chain employs TRBV7-9 and TRBJ2-1, with D perhaps TRBD1 (6 bases). CDR1 is SEHNR, CDR2 FQNEAQ, per germline (reference sequence). V dropped 7 bases and J dropped 5 bases, with 12 bases sitting between them. This CDR3 spans 13 amino acids. CDR3 coding DNA: TGTGCCAGCAAAACACAGGGAAACAATGAGCAGTTCTTC. This encodes CASKTQGNNEQFF.

The genes are TRBV5-1 and TRBJ2-4; TRBD2 matches 14 bases. TRBJ2-7 explains the end of the DNA better; the J call may be wrong. Germline V lookup: CDR1 SGHRS, CDR2 YFSETQ. The CDR3 totals 15 residues. The CDR3 loop is CASSPTSGGGLEQYF. As DNA, the CDR3 is TGCGCCAGCAGCCCGACTAGCGGGGGGGGACTCGAGCAGTACTTC.

This chain uses TRBV5-1 with TRBJ2-2; 8 bases line up with TRBD2. V dropped 1 base and J dropped 0; count of bases not matched to a gene: 8. Germline V gene sequence: CDR1 SGHRS, CDR2 YFSETQ. The CDR3 sequence is 18 residues long. CDR3 amino acids: CASSLTFTSGTNTGELFF. CDR3 bases: TGCGCCAGCAGCTTGACCTTTACTAGCGGCACGAACACCGGGGAGCTGTTTTTT.

The chain combines TRBV7-9 with TRBJ2-7; 14 bases map to TRBD2. V trimming: 1 base; J trimming: 7 bases; junction bases outside the gene matches: 6. The CDR3 is 16 residues long. Germline V gives CDR1 SEHNR, CDR2 FQNEAQ (reference sequence). The CDR3 DNA sequence: TGTGCCAGCAGCTTAGGGGGACTAGCGGGGGCCCCAGAGCAGTACTTC. This sequence encodes CASSLGGLAGAPEQYF.

This clonotype was counted only a few times. The V call is TRBV12-3 or TRBV12-4, the J call TRBJ1-1; tentatively, D is TRBD1 (6 bases). The CDR3 length is 14 residues. Trimming left V 5 bases short and J 2 bases short, with 12 bases between. The CDR3 sequence: CASSADRINTEAFF. The CDR3 DNA sequence: TGTGCCAGCAGTGCGGACAGAATAAACACTGAAGCTTTCTTT.